This TCR beta chain was recovered during a study of Ad26.COV2.S vaccination and SARS-CoV-2 variants. On the study more broadly: Vaccine-arm donor from the placebo-controlled COV1001 Ad26.COV2.S trial.

The length of the CDR3 is 16 residues. V dropped 2 bases and J dropped 5 bases, with 16 bases sitting between them. The germline V gene encodes CDR1 LNHDA and CDR2 SQIVND (reference sequence). Treatment described: roughly 19 received Ad26.COV2.S at low or high dose, single or two shots; several received placebo; per-sample allocation not given. Samples came from day 63 after the first vaccine or placebo injection. This Boston cohort included adults aged 18-55 years. Clones were sequenced by immunoSEQ multiplex PCR, and TCRdb holds only the in-frame ones, with some missing. The table records 300,000 to 400,000 clones, 75% to 90% of them present only once.

The clonotype originates from a person aged 18-60 years who received the Ad26.COV2.S COVID-19 vaccine or a placebo. This specimen was peripheral blood, taken in a trial of Ad26.COV2.S vaccine versus placebo. This chain uses TRBV19 with TRBJ1-5, with D possibly matching TRBD1 (6 bases). CDR3 DNA sequence: TGTGCCAGTAGTATACTACCCGGGGCAGGGGATCAGCCCCAGCATTTT. Translation: CASSILPGAGDQPQHF. The full variable domain, its missing parts supplied by reference TRBV19 and TRBJ1-5, is DGGITQSPKYLFRKEGQNVTLSCEQNLNHDAMYWYRQDPGQGLRLIYYSQIVNDFQKGDIAEGYSVSREKKESFPLTVTSAQKNPTAFYLCASSILPGAGDQPQHFGDGTRLSIL.